The entry below gives a single TCR beta chain sequence along with its context. The authors ran a second PCR of 7 to 11 cycles using a sample-barcoded 5' primer and a J-beta primer mix. MiXCR, run by TCRdb on the 5' RACE reads, gives a single entry per CDR3 protein. Among about 1.4 million distinct CDR3 sequences listed, approximately 59% were seen once. This sample is drawn from a study of blood T cells in healthy people across ages. Drawn from each donor were about 9 milliliters of peripheral blood. In each sample, at least 6.5 million PBMCs were isolated. The CDR3 runs to 15 residues. CDR1 MNHEY and CDR2 SVGEGT come from the germline V gene. The V end was cut by 2 bases, the J end by 1 base, with 8 bases between.

The clonotype comes from a man aged 18 to 30 in good health. The sequenced material came from blood. V usage is TRBV6-2 or TRBV6-3 and J usage is TRBJ2-2; unclear D gene. The CDR3 region is CASSYGRQNTGELFF. The CDR3 DNA reads TGTGCCAGCAGTTACGGTCGACAGAACACCGGGGAGCTGTTTTTT.